The present T cell receptor beta chain was sequenced within a study of vaccination and CD4 T cells after COVID-19. As regards this clonotype: The antigen is not known.

Study-level findings and limits: It was observed that, in convalescent patients, a median around 90% of reactive clones arose only post-vaccination.

The assay that was used to sequence DNA from cultured CD4+ T cells was the Oncomine TCR Beta short-read assay. Genomic DNA was taken out of cultured CD4+ T cells by extraction. TCRdb reprocessed the PCR reads with MiXCR, giving one entry per CDR3 protein. The sample lists around 10,000 distinct CDR3 sequences; about 50% were seen once. Described treatment: approximately nine-day PBMC culture with coronavirus spike peptide pools or control peptides (ViraFEST assay). PBMC cultures, at a few million cells per well, received approximately 9.4 IU/ml IL-2 and 10 ug/ml peptide pools. In germline, CDR1 is KGHSH, CDR2 LQKENI. CDR3 length: 14 amino acids. The trim removed 4 bases at V and 1 base at J, leaving 3 bases unmatched.

The sample consisted of CD4+ T cells from blood, cultured in vitro. This TCR was recovered from a human donor who had recovered from COVID-19. The V call is TRBV18, the J call TRBJ1-2; TRBD1 matches 7 bases. Here the CDR3 DNA reads TGTGCCAGCTCACGTGGACAGGTTAACTATGGCTACACCTTC. Its protein product is CASSRGQVNYGYTF. The full variable domain, with the rest looked up from reference TRBV18 and TRBJ1-2, is NAGVMQNPRHLVRRRGQEARLRCSPMKGHSHVYWYRQLPEEGLKFMVYLQKENIIDESGMPKERFSAEFPKEGPSILRIQQVVRGDSAAYFCASSRGQVNYGYTFGSGTRLTVV.